The 20 T cell receptor beta chains in this list originate from one sample, sequenced in a study of blood T cell repertoires in COVID-19. Only in-frame clones appear in the TCRdb table, and some are missing; sequencing was by immunoSEQ multiplex PCR. The table has fewer than 150,000 clones, less than 85% seen once. Sequenced sample: peripheral blood. These receptors were taken from a man aged 50 to 60 with acute or convalescent COVID-19.

The chain links TRBV5-6 to TRBJ1-2; possible D gene TRBD1, 5 bases. The CDR3 spans 14 residues. CDR1 is SGHDT and CDR2 is YYEEEE in the germline V gene. With 2 bases removed from V and 6 bases from J, the gap between germline ends came to 14 bases. The CDR3 region has the DNA TGTGCCAGCAGCTTTGATGCGGGGCTCCATGGCTACACCTTC. Protein sequence: CASSFDAGLHGYTF.

This rearrangement joins TRBV19 to TRBJ2-5; possible D gene TRBD2, 5 bases. This CDR3 is 15 amino acids long. Germline CDR1 is LNHDA and CDR2 is SQIVND (reference sequence). The ends were cut back, 6 bases at V and 2 bases at J, with 16 bases in the middle. The CDR3 DNA is TGTGCCAGTAGCCTAGGGCTAGCTCCACAAGAGACCCAGTACTTC. Its protein product is CASSLGLAPQETQYF.

As DNA, the CDR3 is TGCGCCAGCAGCCTGTCGACAGGTGCCTCCTACGAGCAGTACTTC. This translates into CASSLSTGASYEQYF. The chain recombines TRBV5-1 with TRBJ2-7, with D possibly being TRBD1 (6 bases). Trimming stripped 4 bases from V and 0 bases from J, with 14 bases between. The CDR3 contains 15 residues. CDR1 SGHRS and CDR2 YFSETQ come from the germline V gene. Full variable domain (remainder filled in from reference TRBV5-1 and TRBJ2-7): KAGVTQTPRYLIKTRGQQVTLSCSPISGHRSVSWYQQTPGQGLQFLFEYFSETQRNKGNFPGRFSGRQFSNSRSEMNVSTLELGDSALYLCASSLSTGASYEQYFGPGTRLTVT.

V gene TRBV28 combines with J gene TRBJ2-5, with 13 bases aligning to TRBD2. Trimming cost V 5 bases and J 0 bases; bases outside gene matches: 6. Germline V gene data show CDR1 as MDHEN and CDR2 as SYDVKM. The CDR3 runs to 17 residues. CDR3 loop: CASSPGTSGEYQETQYF. CDR3 in DNA: TGTGCCAGCAGTCCAGGGACTAGCGGGGAATACCAAGAGACCCAGTACTTC.

The chain has TRBV19 and TRBJ2-7; the D gene is possibly TRBD1 (6 bases). The germline gives CDR1 LNHDA, CDR2 SQIVND (reference sequence). V was pared by 3 bases and J by 1 base, with 7 bases between. The CDR3 has 13 amino acids. The CDR3 coding sequence is TGTGCCAGTAGTATGGACAGTTCCTACGAGCAGTACTTC. Its translation is CASSMDSSYEQYF. Combining the CDR3 with reference TRBV19 and TRBJ2-7 gives the whole variable domain DGGITQSPKYLFRKEGQNVTLSCEQNLNHDAMYWYRQDPGQGLRLIYYSQIVNDFQKGDIAEGYSVSREKKESFPLTVTSAQKNPTAFYLCASSMDSSYEQYFGPGTRLTVT.

The V call is TRBV29-1, the J call TRBJ2-3; TRBD2 aligns across 8 bases. The CDR3 runs to 15 residues. Germline-derived CDR1 and CDR2 are SQVTM and ANQGSEA. V dropped 5 bases and J dropped 2; count of bases not matched to a gene: 9. CDR3 coding DNA: TGCAGCGTTTCTAGGGCGGGGGGCCCCACAGATACGCAGTATTTT. Encoded protein: CSVSRAGGPTDTQYF.

V is TRBV5-1 and J is TRBJ1-3; 9 bases line up with TRBD1. With 2 bases clipped from V and 1 base from J, the junction kept 7 bases outside the gene matches. The CDR3 is 17 amino acids. Germline CDR1 reads SGHRS; CDR2 reads YFSETQ. CDR3 region: CASSFSGQGWSGNTIYF. CDR3 sequence (DNA): TGCGCCAGCAGCTTTAGCGGACAGGGGTGGTCTGGAAACACCATATATTTT. Filled out from reference TRBV5-1 and TRBJ1-3, the complete variable domain reads KAGVTQTPRYLIKTRGQQVTLSCSPISGHRSVSWYQQTPGQGLQFLFEYFSETQRNKGNFPGRFSGRQFSNSRSEMNVSTLELGDSALYLCASSFSGQGWSGNTIYFGEGSWLTVV.

This clone was detected only once. This chain uses TRBV10-1 with TRBJ1-4, with D possibly matching TRBD1 (6 bases). Germline V CDR1 and CDR2: WNHNN, SYGVQD (reference sequence). Trimming shortened V by 2 bases and J by 2 bases, and 6 bases separated the two germline ends. This CDR3 contains 14 residues. The CDR3 protein is CASSEGGTNEKLFF. The CDR3 DNA sequence: TGCGCCAGCAGTGAGGGGGGCACTAATGAAAAACTGTTTTTT.

The chain has TRBV28 and TRBJ1-4; maybe TRBD1 (5 bases). The CDR3 has 14 amino acids. With 3 bases removed from V and 8 bases from J, the gap between germline ends came to 13 bases. The germline V gene has CDR1 MDHEN and CDR2 SYDVKM. CDR3 loop: CASSFFGGYEKLFF. The CDR3, as DNA: TGTGCCAGCAGTTTTTTCGGGGGGTACGAAAAACTGTTTTTT. Complete variable domain (other parts from reference TRBV28 and TRBJ1-4): DVKVTQSSRYLVKRTGEKVFLECVQDMDHENMFWYRQDPGLGLRLIYFSYDVKMKEKGDIPEGYSVSREKKERFSLILESASTNQTSMYLCASSFFGGYEKLFFGSGTQLSVL.

This chain uses TRBV5-4 with TRBJ2-2; D may be TRBD2 (6 bases). CDR1 is SGHNT and CDR2 is YYREEE in the germline V gene (reference sequence). V was clipped by 2 bases and J by 7 bases, with 9 bases between them. The CDR3 contains 13 residues. The CDR3 DNA is TGTGCCAGCAGCTTCGGGGGTAACGGGGAGCTGTTTTTT. Translated, it gives CASSFGGNGELFF.

CDR3 sequence (DNA): TGTGCCAGCAGTTGGTTTAGCTTAAACGAGCAGTACTTC. It encodes CASSWFSLNEQYF. The chain uses TRBV6-2 or TRBV6-3 and TRBJ2-7, with D hard to call. Trimming stripped 4 bases from V and 5 bases from J, with 12 bases between. This CDR3 spans 13 amino acids. Germline V gene sequence: CDR1 MNHEY, CDR2 SVGEGT.

CDR3 loop: CATRGKLAGGHTGELFF. As DNA, the CDR3 is TGTGCCACACGGGGAAAACTAGCGGGAGGTCACACCGGGGAGCTGTTTTTT. The V call is TRBV11-2, the J call TRBJ2-2, with TRBD2 matching 12 bases. Looked up from germline, CDR1 is SGHAT and CDR2 is FQNNGV. Unmatched junction bases numbered 12, after V lost 10 bases and J lost 3 bases. The CDR3 runs 17 residues. The whole variable domain, filled in from reference TRBV11-2 and TRBJ2-2, reads EAGVAQSPRYKIIEKRQSVAFWCNPISGHATLYWYQQILGQGPKLLIQFQNNGVVDDSQLPKDRFSAERLKGVDSTLKIQPAKLEDSAVYLCATRGKLAGGHTGELFFGEGSRLTVL.

This chain uses TRBV5-6 with TRBJ2-7; D ambiguous. Trimming took off 0 bases at V and 1 base at J, with 5 bases between the two ends. Germline values: CDR1 SGHDT, CDR2 YYEEEE. The CDR3 is 13 amino acids. The CDR3 protein is CASSLGQSYEQYF. As DNA, the CDR3 is TGTGCCAGCAGCTTGGGACAATCCTACGAGCAGTACTTC.

The chain recombines TRBV19 with TRBJ1-5; 7 nucleotides match TRBD1. The germline V gene encodes CDR1 LNHDA and CDR2 SQIVND (reference sequence). The CDR3 has 16 residues. The ends lost 8 bases at V and 4 bases at J; junction bases unmatched: 14. The CDR3 DNA sequence: TGTGCCAGTCGGGACAGACGATCCCCCGGAAATCAGCCCCAGCATTTT. Translation gives CASRDRRSPGNQPQHF.

This clone was counted a single time. The chain carries TRBV6-5 and TRBJ1-4; 7 bases match TRBD1. Germline lookup yields CDR1 MNHEY and CDR2 SVGAGI. Losses at the gene ends were 5 bases for V and 7 bases for J; bases not matched to a gene: 10. CDR3 length equals 15 residues. CDR3 residues: CASSTEQGMGEKLFF. CDR3 nucleotides: TGTGCCAGCAGTACTGAACAGGGGATGGGTGAAAAACTGTTTTTT.

J is TRBJ2-5 and V is TRBV11-2; 7 nucleotides match TRBD2. V lost 0 bases, J lost 7 bases, and 5 bases stayed unmatched. Germline CDR1 is SGHAT and CDR2 is FQNNGV. The CDR3 is made up of 14 amino acids. CDR3 residues: CASSLDGSGSTQYF. The CDR3 DNA is TGTGCCAGCAGCTTAGATGGTAGCGGGTCGACCCAGTACTTC. Together with reference TRBV11-2 and TRBJ2-5, the CDR3 gives the full variable domain: EAGVAQSPRYKIIEKRQSVAFWCNPISGHATLYWYQQILGQGPKLLIQFQNNGVVDDSQLPKDRFSAERLKGVDSTLKIQPAKLEDSAVYLCASSLDGSGSTQYFGPGTRLLVL.

The chain carries TRBV2 and TRBJ2-7; TRBD2 aligns across 12 bases. CDR3 length: 18 amino acids. J was trimmed by 7 bases and V by 6 bases; bases with no gene match: 19. Germline V gene sequence: CDR1 SNHLY, CDR2 FYNNEI. The CDR3 nucleotides are TGTGCCAGCAGAGGGACAGCTGAGACTAGCGGGAGAACGGGAGAGCAGTACTTC. Translating gives CASRGTAETSGRTGEQYF.

V is TRBV19 and J is TRBJ2-2; perhaps TRBD2 as D (5 bases). The CDR3 runs 12 residues. The germline gives CDR1 LNHDA, CDR2 SQIVND (reference sequence). Trimming removed 5 bases from V and 5 bases from J, with 6 bases in between. This CDR3 reads CASSPGTGELFF. CDR3 bases: TGTGCCAGTAGTCCGGGGACCGGGGAGCTGTTTTTT.

This chain uses TRBV7-2 with TRBJ2-3, with TRBD1 matching 8 bases. The V and J ends lost 5 bases and 0 bases, in that order; junction bases with no gene match: 4. This CDR3 has 15 residues. Germline lookup yields CDR1 SGHTA and CDR2 FQGNSA. The CDR3 spells CASSPDRVSTDTQYF. The CDR3 nucleotides are TGTGCCAGCAGCCCGGACAGGGTCAGCACAGATACGCAGTATTTT.

This chain uses TRBV6-5 with TRBJ2-1, with TRBD1 matching over 9 bases. The CDR3 sequence is 15 residues long. Germline trimming cut 6 bases from V and 6 bases from J; bases unmatched to any gene: 9. In germline, CDR1 is MNHEY, CDR2 SVGAGI. The CDR3 bases are TGTGCCAGCAGAAGAACAGGGGGCGCTTCCAATGAGCAGTTCTTC. It specifies CASRRTGGASNEQFF.